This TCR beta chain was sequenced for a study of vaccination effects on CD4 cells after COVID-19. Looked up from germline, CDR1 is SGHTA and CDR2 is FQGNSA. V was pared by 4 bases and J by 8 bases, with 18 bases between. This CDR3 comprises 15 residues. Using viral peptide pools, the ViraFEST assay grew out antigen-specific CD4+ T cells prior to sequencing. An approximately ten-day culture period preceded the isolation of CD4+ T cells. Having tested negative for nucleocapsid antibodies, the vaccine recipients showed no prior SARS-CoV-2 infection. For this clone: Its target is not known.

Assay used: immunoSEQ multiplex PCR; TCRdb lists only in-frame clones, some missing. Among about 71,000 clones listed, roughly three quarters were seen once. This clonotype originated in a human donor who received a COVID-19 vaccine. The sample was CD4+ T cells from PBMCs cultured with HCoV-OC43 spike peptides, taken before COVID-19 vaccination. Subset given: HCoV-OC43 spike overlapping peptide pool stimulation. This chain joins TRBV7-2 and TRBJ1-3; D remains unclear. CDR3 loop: CASSYLGTRADTIYF. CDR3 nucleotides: TGTGCCAGCAGCTACCTGGGCACCCGAGCGGACACCATATATTTT.